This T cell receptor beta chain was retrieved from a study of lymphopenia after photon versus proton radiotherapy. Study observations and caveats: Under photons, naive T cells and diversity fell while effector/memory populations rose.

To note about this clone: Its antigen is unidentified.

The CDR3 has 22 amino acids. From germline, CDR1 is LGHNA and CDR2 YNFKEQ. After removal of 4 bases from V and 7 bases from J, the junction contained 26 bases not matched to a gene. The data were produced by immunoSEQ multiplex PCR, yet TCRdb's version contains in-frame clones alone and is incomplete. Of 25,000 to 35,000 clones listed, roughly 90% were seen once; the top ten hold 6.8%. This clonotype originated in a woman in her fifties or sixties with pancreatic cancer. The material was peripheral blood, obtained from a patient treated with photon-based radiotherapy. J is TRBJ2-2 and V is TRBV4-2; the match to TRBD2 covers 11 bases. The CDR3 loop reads CASSPAPPDRTRASGRNGELFF. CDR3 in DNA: TGTGCCAGCAGCCCCGCCCCCCCGGACAGGACCCGGGCTAGCGGGAGGAACGGGGAGCTGTTTTTT.